This TCR beta chain was recovered during a study of blood T cell repertoires in COVID-19. Study background: The cDNA or gDNA used as material had been derived from T cells, B-cell-depleted T cells, or PBMCs.

As processed by the authors: Counts of nucleated cells, estimated from reference gene primer amplification, were obtained. Sequenced by immunoSEQ multiplex PCR; TCRdb stores in-frame clones only, minus some. From that table come the V and J calls and clone size; the DNA was used to work out D and trimming. The sample contains 75,000 to 95,000 clones, about 74% of which appear only once. Seattle patient enrollment occurred during active infection, with longitudinal follow-up thereafter. The CDR3 is 15 residues long. The ends were cut back, 7 bases at V and 0 bases at J, with 13 bases in the middle. Germline V gives CDR1 LNHDA, CDR2 SQIVND (reference sequence).

Material for sequencing was peripheral blood. This chain connects TRBV19 to TRBJ2-1; D unresolved. The clonotype comes from a man in his sixties or seventies with COVID-19, enrolled during active disease. CDR3 residues: CASNQAANSYNEQFF. The CDR3 DNA reads TGTGCCAGTAATCAGGCAGCCAACTCCTACAATGAGCAGTTCTTC. The entire variable domain, with the rest obtained from reference TRBV19 and TRBJ2-1, is as follows: DGGITQSPKYLFRKEGQNVTLSCEQNLNHDAMYWYRQDPGQGLRLIYYSQIVNDFQKGDIAEGYSVSREKKESFPLTVTSAQKNPTAFYLCASNQAANSYNEQFFGPGTRLTVL.